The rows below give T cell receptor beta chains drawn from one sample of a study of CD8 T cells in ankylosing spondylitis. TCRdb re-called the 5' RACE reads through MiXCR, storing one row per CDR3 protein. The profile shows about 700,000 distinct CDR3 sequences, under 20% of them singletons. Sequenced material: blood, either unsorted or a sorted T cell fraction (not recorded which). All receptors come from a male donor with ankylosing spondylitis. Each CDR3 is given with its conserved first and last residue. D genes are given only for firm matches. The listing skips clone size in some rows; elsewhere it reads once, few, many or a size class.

CDR3nt: TGTGCCAGCAGCGGGGCAGACAGGGGGCGCGACTATGGCTACACCTTC; CDR3aa: CASSGADRGRDYGYTF; d_gene: TRBD1; abundance: -; j_gene: TRBJ1-2; v_gene: TRBV7-2
CDR3nt: TGTGCCAGCAGCTCAGTCGTTAGGGACCTCTACGAGCAGTACTTC; CDR3aa: CASSSVVRDLYEQYF; d_gene: -; abundance: -; j_gene: TRBJ2-7; v_gene: TRBV7-2
CDR3nt: TGTGCCAGCAGCCCCAAAACAGGGGGCACTGAAGCTTTCTTT; CDR3aa: CASSPKTGGTEAFF; d_gene: TRBD1; abundance: -; j_gene: TRBJ1-1; v_gene: TRBV3-1
CDR3nt: TGCGCCAGCACTCAGACGACGGTCTACAATGAGCAGTTCTTC; CDR3aa: CASTQTTVYNEQFF; d_gene: -; abundance: few; j_gene: TRBJ2-1; v_gene: TRBV5-1
CDR3nt: TGCAGTGCTAGAGGACAGGGCACAGATACGCAGTATTTT; CDR3aa: CSARGQGTDTQYF; d_gene: -; abundance: few; j_gene: TRBJ2-3; v_gene: TRBV20-1
CDR3nt: TGTGCCAGCAGCTTACCTGACCCCAGCTCCTACAATGAGCAGTTCTTC; CDR3aa: CASSLPDPSSYNEQFF; d_gene: -; abundance: -; j_gene: TRBJ2-1; v_gene: TRBV7-6
CDR3nt: TGTGCCAGCTCACCGTTGAGGGATTTCTCCTACGAGCAGTACTTC; CDR3aa: CASSPLRDFSYEQYF; d_gene: -; abundance: -; j_gene: TRBJ2-7; v_gene: TRBV18
CDR3nt: TGTGCCAGCAGCCCATCACTACTAGCGGGAGGGGGAGAGACCCAGTACTTC; CDR3aa: CASSPSLLAGGGETQYF; d_gene: TRBD2; abundance: few; j_gene: TRBJ2-5; v_gene: TRBV7-2
CDR3nt: TGCAGCGCTGAAGCGGGGAAGAGCACCGGGGAGCTGTTTTTT; CDR3aa: CSAEAGKSTGELFF; d_gene: TRBD2; abundance: few; j_gene: TRBJ2-2; v_gene: TRBV29-1
CDR3nt: TGTGCCAGCAGTCACTTGGGGAGCACTGAAGCTTTCTTT; CDR3aa: CASSHLGSTEAFF; d_gene: -; abundance: -; j_gene: TRBJ1-1; v_gene: TRBV6-2/TRBV6-3
CDR3nt: TGTGCCAGCAGCTTGGCTTTGCGGGGGGAGGGAGATACGCAGTATTTT; CDR3aa: CASSLALRGEGDTQYF; d_gene: TRBD2; abundance: few; j_gene: TRBJ2-3; v_gene: TRBV5-4
CDR3nt: TGTGCCAGCAGCTTGGGTGATGAAATCTATGGCTACACCTTC; CDR3aa: CASSLGDEIYGYTF; d_gene: -; abundance: few; j_gene: TRBJ1-2; v_gene: TRBV5-6
CDR3nt: TGTGCCAGCAGTTTGGTGGGGAACACCGGGGAGCTGTTTTTT; CDR3aa: CASSLVGNTGELFF; d_gene: -; abundance: many; j_gene: TRBJ2-2; v_gene: TRBV5-1
CDR3nt: TGCGCCAGCAGCCAAGTATTTGTGGTCAGGGAAGCCCCGACCCAGTACTTC; CDR3aa: CASSQVFVVREAPTQYF; d_gene: -; abundance: -; j_gene: TRBJ2-5; v_gene: TRBV4-1
CDR3nt: TGCGCCAGCAGCCAAGCAAGCCGGGCCAGAGGGACCGGGGAGCTGTTTTTT; CDR3aa: CASSQASRARGTGELFF; d_gene: -; abundance: few; j_gene: TRBJ2-2; v_gene: TRBV4-1
CDR3nt: TGTGCCAGTAATGACCAGGGGATTTCTGAAGCTTTCTTT; CDR3aa: CASNDQGISEAFF; d_gene: -; abundance: few; j_gene: TRBJ1-1; v_gene: TRBV19
CDR3nt: TGCAGTGCTAGCCACCTCTCCGGACAGCACCTCGTGATTCCATCCTACGAGCAGTACTTC; CDR3aa: CSASHLSGQHLVIPSYEQYF; d_gene: -; abundance: few; j_gene: TRBJ2-7; v_gene: TRBV20-1
CDR3nt: TGCGCCAGCAGCTTGGAGAGCAGGGGGGTTCTTAGCTACAATGAGCAGTTCTTC; CDR3aa: CASSLESRGVLSYNEQFF; d_gene: -; abundance: -; j_gene: TRBJ2-1; v_gene: TRBV5-1
CDR3nt: TGCAGCGTTGAAGATGGCGGATCTTTTGAGCAGTACTTC; CDR3aa: CSVEDGGSFEQYF; d_gene: -; abundance: -; j_gene: TRBJ2-7; v_gene: TRBV29-1
CDR3nt: TGTGCCTGGAGTGTTGGAAATTCACCCCTCCACTTT; CDR3aa: CAWSVGNSPLHF; d_gene: -; abundance: few; j_gene: TRBJ1-6; v_gene: TRBV30
CDR3nt: TGTGCCAGCAGCTCCTTGAACTATGGCTACACCTTC; CDR3aa: CASSSLNYGYTF; d_gene: -; abundance: many; j_gene: TRBJ1-2; v_gene: TRBV7-2
CDR3nt: TGTGCCACCAGCGGGGGCTACGAGCAGTACTTC; CDR3aa: CATSGGYEQYF; d_gene: TRBD2; abundance: few; j_gene: TRBJ2-7; v_gene: TRBV27
CDR3nt: TGTGCCAGCGGGGGCGGGGAGGTTGAGCAGTTCTTC; CDR3aa: CASGGGEVEQFF; d_gene: -; abundance: -; j_gene: TRBJ2-1; v_gene: TRBV7-9
CDR3nt: TGTGCCAGCAGCTCACAGGGGGTTGGTAGCAATCAGCCCCAGCATTTT; CDR3aa: CASSSQGVGSNQPQHF; d_gene: TRBD1; abundance: few; j_gene: TRBJ1-5; v_gene: TRBV28
CDR3nt: TGTGCCAGCAGCTTGGGCAGCGGAACCCTCTACGAGCAGTACTTC; CDR3aa: CASSLGSGTLYEQYF; d_gene: -; abundance: -; j_gene: TRBJ2-7; v_gene: TRBV5-6
CDR3nt: TGCAGTGCTAGGGGGCCCGGCAGCGGCTCTGGAAACACCATATATTTT; CDR3aa: CSARGPGSGSGNTIYF; d_gene: -; abundance: -; j_gene: TRBJ1-3; v_gene: TRBV20-1
CDR3nt: TGTGCCATCAGTGCACAGGACTTTAGCAATCAGCCCCAGCATTTT; CDR3aa: CAISAQDFSNQPQHF; d_gene: -; abundance: -; j_gene: TRBJ1-5; v_gene: TRBV10-3
CDR3nt: TGCGCCAGCAGCTTGGCCCCTAGCGGTCCTAGCACAGATACGCAGTATTTT; CDR3aa: CASSLAPSGPSTDTQYF; d_gene: TRBD2; abundance: few; j_gene: TRBJ2-3; v_gene: TRBV5-1
CDR3nt: TGTGCCAGCAGCACCGGACAGGGCGTCGGGGAGCTGTTTTTT; CDR3aa: CASSTGQGVGELFF; d_gene: TRBD1; abundance: -; j_gene: TRBJ2-2; v_gene: TRBV5-8